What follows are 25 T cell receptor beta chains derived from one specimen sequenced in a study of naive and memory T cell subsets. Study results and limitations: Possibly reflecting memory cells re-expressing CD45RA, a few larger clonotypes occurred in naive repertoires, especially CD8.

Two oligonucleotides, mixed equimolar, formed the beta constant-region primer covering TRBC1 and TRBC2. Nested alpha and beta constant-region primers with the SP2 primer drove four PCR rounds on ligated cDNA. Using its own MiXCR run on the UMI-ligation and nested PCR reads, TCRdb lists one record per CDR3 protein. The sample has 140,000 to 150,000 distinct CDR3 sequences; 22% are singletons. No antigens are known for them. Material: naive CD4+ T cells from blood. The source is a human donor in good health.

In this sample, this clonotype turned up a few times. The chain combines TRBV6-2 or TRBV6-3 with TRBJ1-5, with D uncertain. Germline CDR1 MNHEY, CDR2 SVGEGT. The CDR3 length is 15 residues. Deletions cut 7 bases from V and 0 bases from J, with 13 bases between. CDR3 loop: CASTARLLSNQPQHF. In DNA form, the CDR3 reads TGTGCCAGCACCGCTAGACTGCTTAGCAATCAGCCCCAGCATTTT.

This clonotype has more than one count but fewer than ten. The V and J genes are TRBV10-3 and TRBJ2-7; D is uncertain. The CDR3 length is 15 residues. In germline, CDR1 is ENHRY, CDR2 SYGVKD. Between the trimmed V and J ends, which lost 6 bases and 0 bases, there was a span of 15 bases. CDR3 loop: CAISQGALSSYEQYF. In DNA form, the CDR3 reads TGTGCCATCAGCCAAGGTGCCTTAAGCTCCTACGAGCAGTACTTC.

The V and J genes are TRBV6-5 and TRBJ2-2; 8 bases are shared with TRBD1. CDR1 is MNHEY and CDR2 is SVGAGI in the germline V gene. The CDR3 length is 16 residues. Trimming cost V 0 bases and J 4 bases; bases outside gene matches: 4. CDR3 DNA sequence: TGTGCCAGCAGTTACTCAGTCAGGGGGCGCACCGGGGAGCTGTTTTTT. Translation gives CASSYSVRGRTGELFF.

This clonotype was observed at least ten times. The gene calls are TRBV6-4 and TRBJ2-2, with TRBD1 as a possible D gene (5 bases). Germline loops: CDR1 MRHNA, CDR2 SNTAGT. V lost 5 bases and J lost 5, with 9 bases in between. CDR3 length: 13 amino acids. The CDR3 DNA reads TGTGCCAGCAGTTTGAAGGGGACCGGGGAGCTGTTTTTT. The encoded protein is CASSLKGTGELFF.

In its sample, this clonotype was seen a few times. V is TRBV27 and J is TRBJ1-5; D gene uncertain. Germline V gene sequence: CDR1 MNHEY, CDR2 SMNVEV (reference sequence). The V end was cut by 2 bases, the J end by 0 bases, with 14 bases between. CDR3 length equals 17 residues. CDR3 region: CASSLKGTLYSNQPQHF. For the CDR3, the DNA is TGTGCCAGCAGTTTAAAGGGAACACTCTATAGCAATCAGCCCCAGCATTTT.

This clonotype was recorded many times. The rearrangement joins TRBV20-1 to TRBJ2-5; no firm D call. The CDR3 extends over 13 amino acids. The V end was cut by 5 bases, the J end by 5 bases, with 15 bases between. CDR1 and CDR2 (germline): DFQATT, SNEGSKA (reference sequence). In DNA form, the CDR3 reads TGCAGTGCTCCGGTTTCCATTAGGGAGACCCAGTACTTC. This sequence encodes CSAPVSIRETQYF.

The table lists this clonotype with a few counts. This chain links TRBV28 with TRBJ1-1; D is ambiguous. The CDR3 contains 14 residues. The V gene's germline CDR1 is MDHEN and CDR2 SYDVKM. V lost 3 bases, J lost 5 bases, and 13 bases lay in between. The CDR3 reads CASSLVAEATEAFF. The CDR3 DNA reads TGTGCCAGCAGTTTGGTGGCCGAGGCTACTGAAGCTTTCTTT. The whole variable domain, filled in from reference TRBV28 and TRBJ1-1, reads DVKVTQSSRYLVKRTGEKVFLECVQDMDHENMFWYRQDPGLGLRLIYFSYDVKMKEKGDIPEGYSVSREKKERFSLILESASTNQTSMYLCASSLVAEATEAFFGQGTRLTVV.

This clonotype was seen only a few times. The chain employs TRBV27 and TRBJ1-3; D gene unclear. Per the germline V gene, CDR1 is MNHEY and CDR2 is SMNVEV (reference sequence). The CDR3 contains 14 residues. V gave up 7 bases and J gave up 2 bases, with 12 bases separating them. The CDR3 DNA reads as TGTGCCAGCAAAAAGGGAGCTACTGGAAACACCATATATTTT. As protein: CASKKGATGNTIYF.

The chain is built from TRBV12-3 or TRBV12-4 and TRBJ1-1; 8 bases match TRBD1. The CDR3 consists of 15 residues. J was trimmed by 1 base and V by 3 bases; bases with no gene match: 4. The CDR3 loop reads CASSFGDRSNTEAFF. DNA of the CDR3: TGTGCCAGCAGTTTCGGGGACAGGTCGAACACTGAAGCTTTCTTT.

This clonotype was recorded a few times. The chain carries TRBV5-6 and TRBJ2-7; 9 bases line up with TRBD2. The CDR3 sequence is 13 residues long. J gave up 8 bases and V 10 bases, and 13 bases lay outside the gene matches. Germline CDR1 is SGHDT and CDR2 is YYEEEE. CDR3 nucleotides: TGTGCCGTAGGTTCTACCGGGACTAGCAAGCAGTACTTC. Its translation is CAVGSTGTSKQYF.

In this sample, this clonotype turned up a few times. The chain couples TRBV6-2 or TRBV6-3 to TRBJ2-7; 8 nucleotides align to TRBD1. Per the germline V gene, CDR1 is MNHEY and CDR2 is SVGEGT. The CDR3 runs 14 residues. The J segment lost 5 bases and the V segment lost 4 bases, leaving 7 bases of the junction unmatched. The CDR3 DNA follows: TGTGCCAGCAGTTCTTGGACAGGGTTCAACGAGCAGTACTTC. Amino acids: CASSSWTGFNEQYF.

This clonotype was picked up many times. The DNA of the CDR3 is TGTGCCATCAGTGGACTAGCAGGGGAGACCCAGTACTTC. It encodes CAISGLAGETQYF. The chain carries TRBV10-3 and TRBJ2-5; 7 bases map to TRBD2. Germline V gene sequence: CDR1 ENHRY, CDR2 SYGVKD. The junction had 4 bases not matched to a gene; V was cut back by 4 bases and J by 5 bases. The CDR3 spans 13 residues.

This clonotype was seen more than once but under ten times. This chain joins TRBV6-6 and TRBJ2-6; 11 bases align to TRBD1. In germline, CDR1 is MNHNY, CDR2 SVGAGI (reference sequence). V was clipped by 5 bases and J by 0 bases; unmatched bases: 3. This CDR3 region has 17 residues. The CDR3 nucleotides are TGTGCCAGCAGTGGACAGGGGGCTAGCTCTGGGGCCAACGTCCTGACTTTC. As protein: CASSGQGASSGANVLTF.

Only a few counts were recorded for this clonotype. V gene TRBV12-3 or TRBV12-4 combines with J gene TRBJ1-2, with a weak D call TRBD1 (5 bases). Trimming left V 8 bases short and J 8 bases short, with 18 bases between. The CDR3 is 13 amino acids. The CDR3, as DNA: TGTGCCAGCCGCCTCGCCGGGGGTGCAGGCTACACCTTC. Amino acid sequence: CASRLAGGAGYTF.

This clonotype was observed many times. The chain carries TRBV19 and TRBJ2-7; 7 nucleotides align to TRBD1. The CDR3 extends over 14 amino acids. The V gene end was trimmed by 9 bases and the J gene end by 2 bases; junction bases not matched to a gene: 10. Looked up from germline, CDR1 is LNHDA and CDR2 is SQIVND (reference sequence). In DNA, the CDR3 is TGTGCCAGCCCGGGACAGACCTTCCCCTACGAGCAGTACTTC. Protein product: CASPGQTFPYEQYF.

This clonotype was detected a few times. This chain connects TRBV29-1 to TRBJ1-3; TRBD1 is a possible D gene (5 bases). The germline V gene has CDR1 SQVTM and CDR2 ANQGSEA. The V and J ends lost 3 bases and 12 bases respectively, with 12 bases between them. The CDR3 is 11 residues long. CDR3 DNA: TGCAGCGTTGAGGGGCGGGGAGGCATATATTTT. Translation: CSVEGRGGIYF.

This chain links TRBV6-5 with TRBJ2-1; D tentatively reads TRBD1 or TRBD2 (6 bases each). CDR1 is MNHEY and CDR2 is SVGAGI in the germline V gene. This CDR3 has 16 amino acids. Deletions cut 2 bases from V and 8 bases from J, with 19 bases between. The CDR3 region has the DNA TGTGCCAGCAGTTACCACGGGGGCATTAGGTTTGATGAGCAGTTCTTC. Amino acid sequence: CASSYHGGIRFDEQFF.

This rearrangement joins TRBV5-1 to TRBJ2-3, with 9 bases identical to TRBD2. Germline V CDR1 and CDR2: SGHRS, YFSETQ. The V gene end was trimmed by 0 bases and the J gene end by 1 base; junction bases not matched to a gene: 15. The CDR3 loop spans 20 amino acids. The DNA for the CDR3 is TGCGCCAGCAGCTTGGGCTTGGGGACCGGAACTAGCGGGCGCACAGATACGCAGTATTTT. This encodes CASSLGLGTGTSGRTDTQYF. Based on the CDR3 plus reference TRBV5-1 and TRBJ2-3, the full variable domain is KAGVTQTPRYLIKTRGQQVTLSCSPISGHRSVSWYQQTPGQGLQFLFEYFSETQRNKGNFPGRFSGRQFSNSRSEMNVSTLELGDSALYLCASSLGLGTGTSGRTDTQYFGPGTRLTVL.

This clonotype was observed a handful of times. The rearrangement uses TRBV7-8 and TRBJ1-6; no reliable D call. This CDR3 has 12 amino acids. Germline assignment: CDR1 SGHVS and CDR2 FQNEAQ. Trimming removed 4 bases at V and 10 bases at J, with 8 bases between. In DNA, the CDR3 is TGTGCCAGCAGCTCGTCTGGATCACCCCTCCACTTT. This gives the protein CASSSSGSPLHF.

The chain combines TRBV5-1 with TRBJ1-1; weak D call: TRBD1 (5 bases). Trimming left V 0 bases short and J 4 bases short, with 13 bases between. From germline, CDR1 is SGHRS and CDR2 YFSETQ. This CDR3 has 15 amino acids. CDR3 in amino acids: CASSLDQGRLTEAFF. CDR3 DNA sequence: TGCGCCAGCAGCTTGGACCAGGGTAGGCTCACTGAAGCTTTCTTT.

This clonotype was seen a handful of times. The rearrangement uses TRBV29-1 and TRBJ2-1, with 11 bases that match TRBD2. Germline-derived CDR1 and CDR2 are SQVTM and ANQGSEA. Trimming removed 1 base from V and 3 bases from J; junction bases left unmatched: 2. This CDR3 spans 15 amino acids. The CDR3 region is CSVEGLAGHYNEQFF. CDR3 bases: TGCAGCGTTGAAGGACTAGCGGGACACTACAATGAGCAGTTCTTC.

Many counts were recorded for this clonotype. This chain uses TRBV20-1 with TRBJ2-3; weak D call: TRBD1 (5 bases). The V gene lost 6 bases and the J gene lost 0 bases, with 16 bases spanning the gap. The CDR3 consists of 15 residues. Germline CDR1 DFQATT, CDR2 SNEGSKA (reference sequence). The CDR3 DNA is TGCAGTGCAACCCTTTTAGGGGCAAGCACAGATACGCAGTATTTT. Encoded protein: CSATLLGASTDTQYF.

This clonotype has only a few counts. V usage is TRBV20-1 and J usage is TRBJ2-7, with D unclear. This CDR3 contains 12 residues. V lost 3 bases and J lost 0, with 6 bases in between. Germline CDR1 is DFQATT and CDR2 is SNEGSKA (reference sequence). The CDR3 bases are TGCAGTGCTAGCCCCCACTCCTACGAGCAGTACTTC. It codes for CSASPHSYEQYF.

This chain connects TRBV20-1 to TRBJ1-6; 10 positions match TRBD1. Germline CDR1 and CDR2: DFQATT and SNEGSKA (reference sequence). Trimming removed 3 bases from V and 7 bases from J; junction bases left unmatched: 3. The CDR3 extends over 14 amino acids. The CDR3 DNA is TGCAGTGCTAGGGGACAGGGGAACAATTCACCCCTCCACTTT. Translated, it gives CSARGQGNNSPLHF.

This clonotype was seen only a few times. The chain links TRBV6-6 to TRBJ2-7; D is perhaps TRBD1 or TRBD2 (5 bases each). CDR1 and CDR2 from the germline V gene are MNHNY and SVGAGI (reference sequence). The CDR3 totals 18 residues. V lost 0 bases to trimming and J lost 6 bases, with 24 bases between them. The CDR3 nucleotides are TGTGCCAGCAGTTACTCGGCGCAGGGCAACACAGGACTGGGCGAGCAGTACTTC. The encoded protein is CASSYSAQGNTGLGEQYF.